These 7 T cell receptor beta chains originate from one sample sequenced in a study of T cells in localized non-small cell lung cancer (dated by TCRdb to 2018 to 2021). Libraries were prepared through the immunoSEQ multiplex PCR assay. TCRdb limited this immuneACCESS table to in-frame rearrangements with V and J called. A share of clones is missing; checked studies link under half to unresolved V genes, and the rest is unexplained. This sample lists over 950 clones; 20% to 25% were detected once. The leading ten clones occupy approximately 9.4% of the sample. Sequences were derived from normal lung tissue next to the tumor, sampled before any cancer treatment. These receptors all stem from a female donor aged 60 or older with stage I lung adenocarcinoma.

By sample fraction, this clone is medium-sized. Written as DNA, the CDR3 is TGTGCCAGCAGCCCTGATGGCGGGGGGAGCACAGATACGCAGTATTTT. This translates into CASSPDGGGSTDTQYF. The chain combines TRBV11-3 with TRBJ2-3; 8 positions match TRBD2. The V segment lost 5 bases and the J segment 0 bases; nucleotides outside the gene matches: 7. In germline, CDR1 is SGHNT, CDR2 YENEEA. The CDR3 has 16 amino acids.

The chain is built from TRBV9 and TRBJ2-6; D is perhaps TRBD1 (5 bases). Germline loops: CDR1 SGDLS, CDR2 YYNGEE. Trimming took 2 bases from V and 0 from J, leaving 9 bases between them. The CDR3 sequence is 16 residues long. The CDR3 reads CASSVTATSGANVLTF. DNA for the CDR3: TGTGCCAGCAGCGTGACAGCTACCTCTGGGGCCAACGTCCTGACTTTC.

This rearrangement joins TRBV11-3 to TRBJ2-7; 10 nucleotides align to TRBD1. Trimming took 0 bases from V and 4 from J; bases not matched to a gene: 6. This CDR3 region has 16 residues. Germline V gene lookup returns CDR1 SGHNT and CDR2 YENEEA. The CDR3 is CASSLEGQGVRYEQYF. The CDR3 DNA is TGTGCCAGCAGCTTAGAAGGACAGGGGGTAAGGTACGAGCAGTACTTC.

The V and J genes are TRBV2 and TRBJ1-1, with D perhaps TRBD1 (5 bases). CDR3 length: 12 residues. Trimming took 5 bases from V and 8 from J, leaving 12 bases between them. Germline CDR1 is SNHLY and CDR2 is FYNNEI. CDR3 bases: TGTGCCAGCAGTCTAAGGCGGGGGGAAGCTTTCTTT. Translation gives CASSLRRGEAFF.

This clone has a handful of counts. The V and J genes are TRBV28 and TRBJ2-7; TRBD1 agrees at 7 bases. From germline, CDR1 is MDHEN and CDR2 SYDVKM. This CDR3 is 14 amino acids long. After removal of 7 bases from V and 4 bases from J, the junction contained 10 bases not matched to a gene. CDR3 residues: CASTPTGAPYEQYF. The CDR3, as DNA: TGTGCCAGCACCCCCACAGGGGCCCCTTACGAGCAGTACTTC.

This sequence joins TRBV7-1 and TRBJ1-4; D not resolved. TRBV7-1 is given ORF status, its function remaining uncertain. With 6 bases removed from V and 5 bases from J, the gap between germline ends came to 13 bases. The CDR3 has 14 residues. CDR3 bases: TGTGCCAGCAGGCGGTCAGGAATAAATGAAAAACTGTTTTTT. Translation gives CASRRSGINEKLFF.

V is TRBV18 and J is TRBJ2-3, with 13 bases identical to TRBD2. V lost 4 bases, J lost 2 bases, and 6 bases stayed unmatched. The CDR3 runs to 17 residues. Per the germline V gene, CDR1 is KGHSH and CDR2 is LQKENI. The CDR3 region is CASSLLGTSGVTDTQYF. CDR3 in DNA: TGTGCCAGCTCACTACTAGGGACTAGCGGGGTCACAGATACGCAGTATTTT.